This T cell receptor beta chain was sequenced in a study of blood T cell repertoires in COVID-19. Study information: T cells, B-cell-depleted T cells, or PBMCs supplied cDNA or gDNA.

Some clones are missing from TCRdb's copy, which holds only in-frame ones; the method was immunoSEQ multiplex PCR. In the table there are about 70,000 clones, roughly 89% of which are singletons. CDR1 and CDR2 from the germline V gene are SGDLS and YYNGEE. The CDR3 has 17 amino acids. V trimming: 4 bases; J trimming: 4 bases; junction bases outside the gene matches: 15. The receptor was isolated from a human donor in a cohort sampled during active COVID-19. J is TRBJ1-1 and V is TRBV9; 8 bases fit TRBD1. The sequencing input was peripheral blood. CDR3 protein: CASSLGFSGGEGTEAFF. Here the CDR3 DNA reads TGTGCCAGCAGCCTAGGATTCTCAGGGGGCGAGGGCACTGAAGCTTTCTTT.